This T cell receptor beta chain comes out of a study of HIV-infected patients and healthy controls. Overall study results and limits: Mean usage of eight alpha and eight beta V genes differed significantly in HIV-infected patients versus controls. The seeming recovery of the Gini index after therapy in HIV-infected patients vanished in size-matched data. MAIT alpha-chain CDR3s were frequent in healthy controls, depleted in HIV+.

The table lists this clonotype with many counts. The antigen remains undetermined. Because the library targeted alpha chains, this beta chain is an off-target read whose size means little. Alpha and beta constant-region primers primed reverse transcription of approximately 500 ng RNA. Separate chain-specific third strand synthesis with multiplexing indices produced the alpha and beta libraries. MiXCR was run by TCRdb on the 5' RACE reads, yielding one entry per CDR3 protein. The sample carries some 7,700 distinct CDR3 sequences, more than 6.5% recorded once. The CDR3 loop spans 13 amino acids. Deletions cut 6 bases from V and 2 bases from J, with 12 bases between. Per the germline V gene, CDR1 is DFQATT and CDR2 is SNEGSKA (reference sequence). Follow-up blood was drawn about 14 weeks, roughly three months, after antiretroviral therapy began. No cell fractionation was done, so the repertoire covers all unsorted peripheral blood T cells.

The rearrangement uses TRBV20-1 and TRBJ2-3, with a possible D match to TRBD1 (5 bases). The material sequenced was blood, taken during antiretroviral therapy. The sequence was collected from an adult with HIV infection. This CDR3 is CSARAISTDTQYF. CDR3 bases: TGCAGTGCCAGGGCAATATCCACAGATACGCAGTATTTT.